This TCR beta chain is drawn from a study of blood T cell repertoires in COVID-19. Overall study context: Acute and convalescent COVID-19 samples came from the United States, Italy and Spain. T cells, B-cell-depleted T cells, or PBMCs provided the cDNA or gDNA that served as material.

V lost 1 base and J 1 base, leaving 9 bases between the germline ends. This CDR3 is built from 15 residues. Germline assignment: CDR1 SGHTA and CDR2 FQGNSA. TCRdb keeps only in-frame clones here, not all; method: immunoSEQ multiplex PCR. The sample includes 190,000 or so clones, around 84% of them seen just once. The chain combines TRBV7-2 with TRBJ2-3; TRBD2 might be the D (5 bases). This receptor was obtained from a middle-aged man with active or convalescent COVID-19. Sequences were obtained from peripheral blood. The CDR3 DNA is TGTGCCAGCAGCTTAGAGTTGCGGGGCACAGATACGCAGTATTTT. Translated, it gives CASSLELRGTDTQYF.